The present T cell receptor beta chain was sequenced within a study of blood T cell repertoires in COVID-19. Overall study: Specimens from acute and convalescent COVID-19 originated in the United States, Italy and Spain. In each case, the material was cDNA or gDNA derived from T cells, B-cell-depleted T cells, or PBMCs.

This CDR3 is 15 amino acids long. V was pared by 4 bases and J by 7 bases, with 8 bases of the junction left unmatched. In germline, CDR1 is SGHRS, CDR2 YFSETQ. In the original analysis: Scientists estimated how many nucleated cells there were by amplifying reference gene primers. Profiling relied on immunoSEQ multiplex PCR, and the TCRdb table lists in-frame clones only, not all of them. That table gives V, J and clone size, and the DNA gave D and trimming. The sample holds hundreds of thousands of clones; around nine tenths are singletons and the top ten take just over 0.7%. The V gene is TRBV5-1, the J gene TRBJ1-4; 9 positions agree with TRBD1. Sequenced: peripheral blood. This TCR derives from a man in his forties or fifties with acute or convalescent COVID-19. CDR3 residues: CASSVSGTGSEKLFF. CDR3 coding DNA: TGCGCCAGCAGCGTCTCCGGGACAGGGAGTGAAAAACTGTTTTTT.